The present entry profiles one T cell receptor (beta chain) with its context. Which antigen it targets is not known. No base-level quality is on record; no much larger clone is a single base apart. The germline V gene (reference sequence) yields LNHDA for CDR1 and SQIVND for CDR2. Trimming at the junction amounts to 1 base on V and 8 bases on J, and the germline ends lie 14 bases apart. Spanning cysteine to phenylalanine, the CDR3 consists of 15 amino acids. Just the 45-base CDR3 DNA is kept, in frame starting at base 1. These data come from a study of vaccination effects on CD4 cells after COVID-19 (dated by TCRdb to 2021 to 2024). Regarding the complete study: Two doses of either the BNT162b2 or the mRNA-1273 mRNA SARS-CoV-2 vaccine were administered to participants. SARS-CoV-2 spike-specific CD4+ TCR repertoires were compared before and after mRNA vaccination in COVID-19 convalescent patients and in infection-naive vaccine recipients. A total of nine to ten COVID-19 convalescent patients and a few SARS-CoV-2-naive healthy vaccine recipients were included in the full study. Cultures from other donors in the study were sequenced using the Oncomine TCR Beta short-read assay on an Illumina iSeq 100. What the authors observed across the whole study: In healthy vaccine recipients, vaccine-induced clones were almost all SARS-CoV-2 mono-reactive, with only 1 of 255 cross-reactive with common cold coronaviruses. Only a small number of convalescent patients were included, and no early post-infection timepoints were available, which limited the study. Marked clonal contraction was observed in both infection-induced and vaccine-induced clones at late post-vaccination timepoints, consistent with waning T cell responses.

Library preparation used the immunoSEQ multiplex PCR assay. DNA from the cultured and isolated CD4+ T cells underwent TCR beta CDR3 sequencing. The published analysis was carried out like this. The analysis removed non-productive TCR sequences, trimmed reads to the CDR3 region, and retained only CDR3s that were 7 or more amino acids long. The MANAFEST web app was used to pick out antigen-specific clonotypes by comparing their expansion in peptide wells with that in reference cultures. To be called positive, a clone needed expansion at FDR<0.05 compared with the reference and with all other wells, an odds ratio greater than 5, and a frequency greater than 0.1% in two replicate wells. A clonotype was called cross-reactive if it was significantly expanded both in SARS-CoV-2 spike wells and in at least one common cold coronavirus spike condition. Levenshtein distance calculated with the stringdist R package was used to assess CDR3 similarity, and unrooted trees were constructed with ape in R 3.6.1. In its TCRdb copy, this immuneACCESS table keeps in-frame sequences only and misses some clones. Where compared with another copy, unresolved V genes explain less than half of these, and the others have no known cause. V, J and clone size are those of that table, while D and trimming were read from the DNA. The sample table records tens of thousands of clones; roughly three quarters of these occur just once. Clones ranked in the top ten supply 3.5% to 4.5% of the sample.

In the ViraFEST assay, PBMC were stimulated with viral peptide pools, and TCR sequencing was then used to find antigen-specific CD4+ T cell clonotypes based on their expansion. After about 10 days of culture, CD4+ T cells were isolated with the EasySep CD4+ T cell isolation kit. Healthy vaccine recipients had no prior SARS-CoV-2 infection, confirmed by negative nucleocapsid antibodies before and after vaccination. About 1.8 million PBMC per well were cultured with 10 ug/ml peptides in IMDM containing around 5% human AB serum, about 9.7 IU/ml IL-2 and gentamicin. On days 3 and 7, half of the culture medium was replaced with fresh IL-2-containing medium. Unless otherwise noted, each peptide stimulation condition was cultured in triplicate wells. Using Ficoll-Paque Plus gradient centrifugation, PBMC were separated from whole blood and then either used fresh or cryopreserved at -140C. The overlapping peptide pools covered the spike proteins of SARS-CoV-2 as well as those of the common cold coronaviruses HCoV-NL63, HCoV-OC43 and HCoV-229E. The QIAamp micro DNA kit was used to extract genomic DNA from the cultured CD4+ T cells.

The specimen was CD4+ T cells from PBMCs cultured with HCoV-OC43 spike peptides, collected before COVID-19 vaccination. In the paper's terms, the cell subset or site label means: HCoV-OC43 spike overlapping peptide pool stimulation. The chain was built from TRBV19 and TRBJ1-4; a tentative D match to TRBD1 spans 5 bases. This TCR was recovered from a human donor who received a COVID-19 vaccine. For the CDR3, the sequence is CASSIGAGRGEKLFF. The nucleotide sequence reads TGTGCCAGTAGTATAGGAGCAGGGAGGGGAGAAAAACTGTTTTTT.